This T cell receptor (beta chain) was identified in a study of blood T cell repertoires in COVID-19. Study-wide background: Nucleic acid was either cDNA or gDNA, and it came from T cells, B-cell-depleted T cells, or PBMCs.

This clone was seen more than once but under ten times. The CDR3 is made up of 13 amino acids. CDR1 is LNHDA, CDR2 SQIVND, per germline (reference sequence). V dropped 5 bases and J dropped 7 bases, with 9 bases sitting between them. Data came from immunoSEQ multiplex PCR; TCRdb stores just in-frame clones and leaves some out. This table holds nearly 200,000 clones, 80% to 85% found once. Participant ages covered 18 to 89 years across about 22 US areas. In assigning cohorts, the study relied on participant-reported clinical history. Donors of Cohort 3 who recovered were those that had two negative PCRs, clearance, or symptom resolution.

The chain has TRBV19 and TRBJ1-6, with D perhaps TRBD1 (5 bases). The sequencing sample was made of PBMCs or T cells enriched from blood (not recorded which). The source is a middle-aged man who had recovered from COVID-19. Here the CDR3 reads CASSDSPNSPLHF. CDR3 coding DNA: TGTGCCAGTAGTGACAGTCCGAATTCACCCCTCCACTTT.